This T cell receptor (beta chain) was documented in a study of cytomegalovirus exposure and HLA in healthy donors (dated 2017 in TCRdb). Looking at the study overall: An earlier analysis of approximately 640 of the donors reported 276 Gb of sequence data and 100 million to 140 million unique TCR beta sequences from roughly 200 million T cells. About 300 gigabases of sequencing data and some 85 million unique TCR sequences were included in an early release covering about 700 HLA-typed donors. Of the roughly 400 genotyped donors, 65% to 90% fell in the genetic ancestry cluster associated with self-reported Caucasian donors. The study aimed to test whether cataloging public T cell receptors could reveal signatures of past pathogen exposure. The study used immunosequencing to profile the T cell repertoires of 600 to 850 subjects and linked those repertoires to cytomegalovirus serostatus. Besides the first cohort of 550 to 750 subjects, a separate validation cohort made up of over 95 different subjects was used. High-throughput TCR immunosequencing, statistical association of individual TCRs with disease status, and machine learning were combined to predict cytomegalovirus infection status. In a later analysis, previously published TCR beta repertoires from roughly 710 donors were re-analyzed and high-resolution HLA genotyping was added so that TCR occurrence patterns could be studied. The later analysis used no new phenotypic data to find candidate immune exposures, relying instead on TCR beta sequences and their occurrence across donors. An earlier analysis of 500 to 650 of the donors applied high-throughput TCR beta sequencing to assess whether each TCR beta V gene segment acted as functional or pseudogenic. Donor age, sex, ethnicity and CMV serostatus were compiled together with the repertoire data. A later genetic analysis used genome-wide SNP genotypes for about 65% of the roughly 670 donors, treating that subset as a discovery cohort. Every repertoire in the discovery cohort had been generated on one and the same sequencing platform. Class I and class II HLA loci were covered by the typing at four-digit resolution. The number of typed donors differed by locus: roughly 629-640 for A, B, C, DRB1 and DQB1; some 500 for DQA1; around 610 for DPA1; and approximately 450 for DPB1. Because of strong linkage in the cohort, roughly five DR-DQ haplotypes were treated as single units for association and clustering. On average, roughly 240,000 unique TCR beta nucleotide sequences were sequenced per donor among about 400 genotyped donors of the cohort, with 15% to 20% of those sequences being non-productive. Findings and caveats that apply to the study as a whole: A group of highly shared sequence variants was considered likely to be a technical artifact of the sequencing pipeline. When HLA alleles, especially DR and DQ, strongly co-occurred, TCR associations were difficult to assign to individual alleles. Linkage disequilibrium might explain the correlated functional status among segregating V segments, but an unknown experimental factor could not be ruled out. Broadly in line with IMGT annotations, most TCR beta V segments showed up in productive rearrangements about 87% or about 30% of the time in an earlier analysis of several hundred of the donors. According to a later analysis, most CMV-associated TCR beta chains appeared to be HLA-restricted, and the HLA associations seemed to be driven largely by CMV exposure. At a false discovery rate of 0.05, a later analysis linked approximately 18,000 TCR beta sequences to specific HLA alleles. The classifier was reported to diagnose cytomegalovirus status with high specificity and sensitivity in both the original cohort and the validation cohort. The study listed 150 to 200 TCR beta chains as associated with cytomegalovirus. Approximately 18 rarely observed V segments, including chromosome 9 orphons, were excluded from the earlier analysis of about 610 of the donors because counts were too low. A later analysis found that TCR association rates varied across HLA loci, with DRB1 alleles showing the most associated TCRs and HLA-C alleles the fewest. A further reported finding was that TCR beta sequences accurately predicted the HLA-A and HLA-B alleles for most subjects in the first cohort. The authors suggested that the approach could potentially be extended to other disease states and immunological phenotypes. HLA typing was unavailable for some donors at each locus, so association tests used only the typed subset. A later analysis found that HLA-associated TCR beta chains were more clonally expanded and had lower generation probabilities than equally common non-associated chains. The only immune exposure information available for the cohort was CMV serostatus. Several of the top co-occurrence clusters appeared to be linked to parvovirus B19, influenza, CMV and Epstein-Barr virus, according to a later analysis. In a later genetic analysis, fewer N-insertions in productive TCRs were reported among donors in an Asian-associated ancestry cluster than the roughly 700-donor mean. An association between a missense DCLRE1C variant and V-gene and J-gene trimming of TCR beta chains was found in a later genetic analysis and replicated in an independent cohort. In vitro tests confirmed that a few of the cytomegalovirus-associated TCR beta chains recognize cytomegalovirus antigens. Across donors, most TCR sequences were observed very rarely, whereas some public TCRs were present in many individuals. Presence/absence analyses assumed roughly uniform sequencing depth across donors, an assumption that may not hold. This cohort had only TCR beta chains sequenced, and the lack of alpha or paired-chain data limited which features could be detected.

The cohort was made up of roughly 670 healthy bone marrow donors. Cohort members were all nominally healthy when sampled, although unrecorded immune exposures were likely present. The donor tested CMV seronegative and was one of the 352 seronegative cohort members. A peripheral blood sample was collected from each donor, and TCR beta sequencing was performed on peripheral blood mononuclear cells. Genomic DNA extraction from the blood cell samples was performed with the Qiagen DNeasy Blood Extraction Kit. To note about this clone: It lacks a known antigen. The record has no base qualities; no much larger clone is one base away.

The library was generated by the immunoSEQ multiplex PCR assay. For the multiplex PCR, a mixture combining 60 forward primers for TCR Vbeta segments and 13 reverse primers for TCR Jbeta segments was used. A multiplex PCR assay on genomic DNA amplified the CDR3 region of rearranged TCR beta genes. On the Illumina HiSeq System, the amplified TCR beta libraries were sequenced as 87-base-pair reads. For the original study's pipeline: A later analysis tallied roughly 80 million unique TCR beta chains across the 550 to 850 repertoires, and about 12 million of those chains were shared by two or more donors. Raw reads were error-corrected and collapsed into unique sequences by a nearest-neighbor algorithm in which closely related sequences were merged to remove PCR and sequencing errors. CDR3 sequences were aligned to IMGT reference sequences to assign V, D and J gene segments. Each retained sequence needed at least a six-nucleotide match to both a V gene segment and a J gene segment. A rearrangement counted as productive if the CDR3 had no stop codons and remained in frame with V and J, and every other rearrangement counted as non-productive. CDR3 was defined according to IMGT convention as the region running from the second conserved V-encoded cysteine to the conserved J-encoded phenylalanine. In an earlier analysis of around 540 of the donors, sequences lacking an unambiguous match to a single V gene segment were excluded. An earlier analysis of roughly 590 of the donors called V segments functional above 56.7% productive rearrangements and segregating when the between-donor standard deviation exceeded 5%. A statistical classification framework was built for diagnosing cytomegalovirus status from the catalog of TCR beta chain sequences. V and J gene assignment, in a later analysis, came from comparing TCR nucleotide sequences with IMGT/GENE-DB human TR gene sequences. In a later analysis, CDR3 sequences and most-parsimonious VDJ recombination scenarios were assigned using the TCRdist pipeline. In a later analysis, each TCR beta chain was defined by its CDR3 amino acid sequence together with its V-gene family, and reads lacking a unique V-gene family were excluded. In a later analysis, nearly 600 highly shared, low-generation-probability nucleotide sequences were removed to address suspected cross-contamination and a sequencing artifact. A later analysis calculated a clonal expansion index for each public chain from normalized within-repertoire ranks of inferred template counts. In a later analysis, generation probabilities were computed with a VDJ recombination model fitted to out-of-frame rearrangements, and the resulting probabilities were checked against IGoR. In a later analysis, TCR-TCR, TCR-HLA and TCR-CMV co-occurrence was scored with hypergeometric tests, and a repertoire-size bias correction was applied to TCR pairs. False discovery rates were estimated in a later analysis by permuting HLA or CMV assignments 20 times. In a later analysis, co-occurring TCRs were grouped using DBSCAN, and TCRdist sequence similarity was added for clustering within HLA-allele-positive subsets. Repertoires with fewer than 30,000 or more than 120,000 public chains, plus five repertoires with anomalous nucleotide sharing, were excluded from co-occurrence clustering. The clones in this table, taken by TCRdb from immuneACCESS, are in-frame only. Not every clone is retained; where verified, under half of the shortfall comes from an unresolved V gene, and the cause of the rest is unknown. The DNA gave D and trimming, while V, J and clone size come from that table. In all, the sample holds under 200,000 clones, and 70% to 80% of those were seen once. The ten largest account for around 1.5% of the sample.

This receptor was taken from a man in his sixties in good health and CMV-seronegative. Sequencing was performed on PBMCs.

The encoded CDR3 is CASILRGRLNNEQFF. The DNA is as follows: TGTGCCAGCATACTCAGGGGGCGCCTCAACAATGAGCAGTTCTTC. This chain is built from TRBV28 and TRBJ2-1, with 8 bases aligning to TRBD1. CDR1 is given as MDHEN and CDR2 as SYDVKM, both from the germline V gene. Trimming takes 7 bases off V and 5 bases off J; junction bases not matched to a gene: 10. Including cysteine and phenylalanine, the CDR3 has 15 amino acids. This entry keeps only the CDR3 DNA: 45 bases, framed from base 1.